The clone carrying this TCR beta chain showed up many times. Its antigen is unidentified. The sample originates from a study of human T cells and chemical hapten exposure. Regarding the study as a whole: Relative to control repertoires, expanded TCRs gave rise to significantly more large CDR3 similarity clusters. Expanded TCR counts at PT1 were positively correlated with the patch test score.

Time point given: pre-sensitization, week 0. Treatment of the sample: therapeutic diphenylcyclopropenone sensitization with weekly scalp DPC. TCRdb re-called the RACE reads with MiXCR, one entry per CDR3 protein. Among 300,000 to 450,000 distinct CDR3 sequences listed, roughly 4.6% were seen once. This material consisted of whole blood, taken in connection with sensitization to the hapten diphenylcyclopropenone (DPC). The TCR was taken from a woman between 45 and 65 years old with alopecia areata. Some clones in this sample may be carry-over from other donors' samples.

The CDR3 DNA reads TGTGCCAGCAGCTCGGCAGGACCCGCGGAGTACTTC. Amino acids: CASSSAGPAEYF. The chain recombines TRBV5-6 with TRBJ2-7; D is unresolved. CDR3 length: 12 amino acids. Germline V gene sequence: CDR1 SGHDT, CDR2 YYEEEE. Trimming removed 3 bases at V and 11 bases at J, with 15 bases between.